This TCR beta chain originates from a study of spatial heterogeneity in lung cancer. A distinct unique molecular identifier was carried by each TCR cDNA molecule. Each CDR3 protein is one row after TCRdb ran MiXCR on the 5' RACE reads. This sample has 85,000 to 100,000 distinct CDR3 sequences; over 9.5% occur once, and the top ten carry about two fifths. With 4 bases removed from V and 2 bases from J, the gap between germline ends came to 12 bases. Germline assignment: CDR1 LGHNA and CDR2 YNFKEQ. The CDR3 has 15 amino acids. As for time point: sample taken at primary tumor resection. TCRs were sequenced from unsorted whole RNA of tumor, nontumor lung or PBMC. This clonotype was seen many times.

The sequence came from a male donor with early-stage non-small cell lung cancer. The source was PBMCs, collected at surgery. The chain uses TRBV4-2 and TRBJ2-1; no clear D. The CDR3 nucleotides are TGTGCCAGCAGCCCCCTAAAGGTAGCCTACAATGAGCAGTTCTTC. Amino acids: CASSPLKVAYNEQFF.